These 23 T cell receptor beta chains were all obtained from the same sample, sequenced in a study of siplizumab effects on memory and regulatory T cells. Sequencing was performed with immunoSEQ multiplex PCR; in TCRdb, only in-frame clones are kept and a portion is missing. The table records 100,000 or so clones, around 90% of them present only once. The sample taken for sequencing was Tregs sorted from blood. The receptors shown here come from a human donor in good health.

This chain joins TRBV10-3 and TRBJ2-7; the match to TRBD1 covers 7 bases. CDR3 length equals 14 residues. CDR1 and CDR2 from the germline V gene are ENHRY and SYGVKD. V lost 2 bases to trimming and J lost 3 bases; unmatched junction nucleotides: 4. CDR3 loop: CAISERGQNYEQYF. For the CDR3, the DNA is TGTGCCATCAGTGAGAGGGGGCAAAACTACGAGCAGTACTTC.

The chain recombines TRBV18 with TRBJ1-1, with unresolved D. The germline gives CDR1 KGHSH, CDR2 LQKENI. This CDR3 is 12 amino acids long. Trimming pared 4 bases from V and 4 bases from J, leaving 7 bases between. CDR3: CASSRWGTEAFF. In nucleotides, the CDR3 is TGTGCCAGCTCACGATGGGGCACTGAAGCTTTCTTT.

This rearrangement joins TRBV12-5 to TRBJ1-5; the D is unclear. The CDR3 spans 15 residues. Germline V gene sequence: CDR1 LGHNT, CDR2 FRNRAP. V lost 3 bases, J lost 1 base, and 10 bases lay in between. CDR3 in amino acids: CASGFMGGSNQPQHF. The CDR3 bases are TGTGCTAGTGGTTTTATGGGTGGCAGCAATCAGCCCCAGCATTTT.

The rearrangement uses TRBV6-6 and TRBJ2-3, with D maybe TRBD2 (7 bases). The CDR3 consists of 14 residues. Germline values: CDR1 MNHNY, CDR2 SVGAGI (reference sequence). The V gene lost 6 bases and the J gene lost 4 bases, with 14 bases spanning the gap. The CDR3 loop is CASSNRGASDTQYF. CDR3 DNA sequence: TGTGCCAGCAGCAACCGGGGGGCATCAGATACGCAGTATTTT.

This chain uses TRBV2 with TRBJ1-3; 7 nucleotides agree with TRBD1. The length of the CDR3 is 16 residues. Germline values: CDR1 SNHLY, CDR2 FYNNEI. V lost 6 bases, J lost 0 bases, and 8 bases stayed unmatched. The CDR3 here is CASRYDGTASGNTIYF. The CDR3 DNA reads as TGTGCCAGCAGGTACGACGGGACAGCCTCTGGAAACACCATATATTTT.

Comment on this clone: At one end, the junction sequence differs from germline, possibly due to a read error. The CDR3 reads CASSFTSGARGGYTF. CDR3 DNA sequence: TGTGCCAGCAGCTTTACGTCCGGGGCGCGTGGAGGCTACACCTTC. The chain joins TRBV5-1 to TRBJ1-2; D perhaps matches TRBD1 (5 bases). In germline, CDR1 is SGHRS, CDR2 YFSETQ. CDR3 length: 15 residues. The entire variable domain, with the rest obtained from reference TRBV5-1 and TRBJ1-2, is as follows: KAGVTQTPRYLIKTRGQQVTLSCSPISGHRSVSWYQQTPGQGLQFLFEYFSETQRNKGNFPGRFSGRQFSNSRSEMNVSTLELGDSALYLCASSFTSGARGGYTFGSGTRLTVV.

The rearrangement uses TRBV7-8 and TRBJ1-1, with D uncertain. The CDR3 contains 13 residues. The germline V and J ends were trimmed by 1 base and 5 bases, with 8 bases remaining between them. The V gene's germline CDR1 is SGHVS and CDR2 FQNEAQ. The CDR3 nucleotides are TGTGCCAGCAGCTTAGAGGTAGAAACTGAAGCTTTCTTT. This encodes CASSLEVETEAFF.

The rearrangement links TRBV4-2 to TRBJ2-7; unclear D gene. V lost 0 bases and J 0 bases, leaving 9 bases between the germline ends. The CDR3 totals 15 residues. CDR1 and CDR2 (germline): LGHNA, YNFKEQ. The chain's CDR3 is CASSQDRTFSYEQYF. CDR3 bases: TGTGCCAGCAGCCAAGATCGTACATTCTCCTACGAGCAGTACTTC.

This chain links TRBV29-1 with TRBJ2-1, with 14 bases fitting TRBD2. Germline CDR1 and CDR2: SQVTM and ANQGSEA. V gave up 6 bases and J gave up 10 bases; unmatched junction bases: 14. The CDR3 extends over 16 amino acids. CDR3: CSVKKAGLAGVWEQFF. The CDR3 DNA sequence: TGCAGCGTAAAAAAAGCGGGACTAGCGGGAGTTTGGGAGCAGTTCTTC.

This clone came up a few times. One end of the junction does not line up with germline, which may come from a read error. V usage is TRBV2 and J usage is TRBJ1-2; D is possibly TRBD1 (6 bases). Germline assignment: CDR1 SNHLY and CDR2 FYNNEI. This CDR3 is 11 amino acids long. The CDR3 loop reads CASSDVGTCAF. In DNA, the CDR3 is TGTGCCAGCAGTGATGTCGGGACATGCGCCTTC.

The chain recombines TRBV4-1 with TRBJ2-1; D is possibly TRBD1 or TRBD2 (5 bases each). This CDR3 has 17 amino acids. Trimming shortened V by 0 bases and J by 2 bases, and 14 bases separated the two germline ends. The V gene's germline CDR1 is MGHRA and CDR2 YSYEKL. CDR3 coding DNA: TGCGCCAGCAGCCAAGATGGAGGCGGACAAACCTACAATGAGCAGTTCTTC. Its protein is CASSQDGGGQTYNEQFF.

This rearrangement joins TRBV28 to TRBJ1-5; D is unresolved. V lost 9 bases and J 0 bases, leaving 6 bases between the germline ends. The CDR3 is 12 amino acids. From germline, CDR1 is MDHEN and CDR2 SYDVKM. The CDR3 loop is CASKNSNQPQHF. The CDR3 DNA is TGTGCCAGTAAGAATAGCAATCAGCCCCAGCATTTT.

The rearrangement links TRBV6-1 to TRBJ1-5; D may be TRBD1 (5 bases). V was shortened by 7 bases and J by 1 base, with 14 bases between the two germline ends. This CDR3 region has 15 residues. Germline V gene lookup returns CDR1 MNHNS and CDR2 SASEGT. Here the CDR3 DNA reads TGTGCCAGCACCCCCCAGGGCTCAAGCAATCAGCCCCAGCATTTT. It is translated as CASTPQGSSNQPQHF.

The gene calls are TRBV6-1 and TRBJ2-7, with D unclear. The CDR3 sequence is 15 residues long. The V gene's germline CDR1 is MNHNS and CDR2 SASEGT. V was cut by 1 base and J by 0 bases, with 10 bases left in between. The CDR3 reads CASSEVGLSSYEQYF. CDR3 coding DNA: TGTGCCAGCAGTGAAGTTGGGCTAAGCTCCTACGAGCAGTACTTC.

J is TRBJ2-3 and V is TRBV9; 12 bases align to TRBD2. This CDR3 spans 16 amino acids. Losses at the gene ends were 3 bases for V and 4 bases for J; bases not matched to a gene: 6. Germline V gene data show CDR1 as SGDLS and CDR2 as YYNGEE. CDR3 in amino acids: CASSAASGRVADTQYF. CDR3 DNA sequence: TGTGCCAGCAGCGCCGCTAGCGGGAGGGTCGCAGATACGCAGTATTTT.

CDR3 in amino acids: CASTPSRVAIYDEQFF. CDR3 sequence (DNA): TGTGCCAGCACCCCCAGCAGGGTGGCAATTTATGATGAGCAGTTCTTC. This chain links TRBV7-9 with TRBJ2-1; D perhaps matches TRBD1 (5 bases). Germline values: CDR1 SEHNR, CDR2 FQNEAQ (reference sequence). This CDR3 comprises 16 residues. V was trimmed by 7 bases and J by 8 bases, leaving 24 bases between them.

This chain uses TRBV11-3 with TRBJ2-2; tentatively, D is TRBD1 or TRBD2 (7 bases each). V was shortened by 2 bases and J by 4 bases, with 11 bases between the two germline ends. This CDR3 has 15 amino acids. Germline V CDR1 and CDR2: SGHNT, YENEEA. CDR3 loop: CASSLQGEGTGELFF. The CDR3 DNA reads TGTGCCAGCAGCTTACAGGGGGAGGGCACCGGGGAGCTGTTTTTT. Using reference TRBV11-3 and TRBJ2-2 for the parts outside the CDR3, the full variable domain is EAGVVQSPRYKIIEKKQPVAFWCNPISGHNTLYWYLQNLGQGPELLIRYENEEAVDDSQLPKDRFSAERLKGVDSTLKIQPAELGDSAVYLCASSLQGEGTGELFFGEGSRLTVL.

The chain is built from TRBV6-1 and TRBJ2-3; 7 bases are a match to TRBD2. The ends lost 10 bases at V and 2 bases at J; junction bases unmatched: 9. Looked up from germline, CDR1 is MNHNS and CDR2 is SASEGT. The CDR3 length is 14 residues. CDR3 sequence reads: CATHWGLPTDTQYF. CDR3 nucleotides: TGTGCCACCCACTGGGGACTACCCACAGATACGCAGTATTTT.

The genes are TRBV28 and TRBJ2-7, with TRBD1 identical over 10 bases. The CDR3 spans 15 residues. Germline V gives CDR1 MDHEN, CDR2 SYDVKM. V was clipped by 3 bases and J by 2 bases; unmatched bases: 4. The CDR3 DNA is TGTGCCAGCAGTTTCTCCGGGACAGGGGCCTACGAGCAGTACTTC. Amino acid sequence: CASSFSGTGAYEQYF.

The J gene is TRBJ1-2, the V gene TRBV19; D not resolved. The CDR3 is 19 amino acids. Germline V CDR1 and CDR2: LNHDA, SQIVND (reference sequence). Trimming removed 9 bases from V and 0 bases from J, with 29 bases in between. This CDR3 reads CARRHCRYSVSQANYGYTF. CDR3 DNA: TGTGCCAGGAGGCACTGCAGATATTCAGTATCCCAAGCTAACTATGGCTACACCTTC.

This chain joins TRBV6-5 and TRBJ2-5; TRBD1 is a possible D gene (5 bases). The V gene lost 5 bases and the J gene lost 5 bases, with 15 bases spanning the gap. Germline V lookup: CDR1 MNHEY, CDR2 SVGAGI. The CDR3 sequence is 14 residues long. The CDR3 spells CASSLYRMSETQYF. As DNA, the CDR3 is TGTGCCAGCAGTCTCTACAGGATGTCCGAGACCCAGTACTTC.

The chain's CDR3 is CASRDLGEQYF. CDR3 nucleotide sequence: TGTGCCAGCAGAGACCTTGGGGAGCAGTACTTC. The V call is TRBV6-5, the J call TRBJ2-7; D remains unclear. V was cut by 6 bases and J by 7 bases, with 10 bases left in between. The germline V gene encodes CDR1 MNHEY and CDR2 SVGAGI. The CDR3 is 11 residues long.

This chain links TRBV29-1 with TRBJ2-7, with 8 bases lining up with TRBD2. V was clipped by 6 bases and J by 3 bases; unmatched bases: 4. The CDR3 runs to 12 residues. The germline V gene has CDR1 SQVTM and CDR2 ANQGSEA. DNA of the CDR3: TGCAGCGTGGGTGGGACTAGCTACGAGCAGTACTTC. Translation: CSVGGTSYEQYF.